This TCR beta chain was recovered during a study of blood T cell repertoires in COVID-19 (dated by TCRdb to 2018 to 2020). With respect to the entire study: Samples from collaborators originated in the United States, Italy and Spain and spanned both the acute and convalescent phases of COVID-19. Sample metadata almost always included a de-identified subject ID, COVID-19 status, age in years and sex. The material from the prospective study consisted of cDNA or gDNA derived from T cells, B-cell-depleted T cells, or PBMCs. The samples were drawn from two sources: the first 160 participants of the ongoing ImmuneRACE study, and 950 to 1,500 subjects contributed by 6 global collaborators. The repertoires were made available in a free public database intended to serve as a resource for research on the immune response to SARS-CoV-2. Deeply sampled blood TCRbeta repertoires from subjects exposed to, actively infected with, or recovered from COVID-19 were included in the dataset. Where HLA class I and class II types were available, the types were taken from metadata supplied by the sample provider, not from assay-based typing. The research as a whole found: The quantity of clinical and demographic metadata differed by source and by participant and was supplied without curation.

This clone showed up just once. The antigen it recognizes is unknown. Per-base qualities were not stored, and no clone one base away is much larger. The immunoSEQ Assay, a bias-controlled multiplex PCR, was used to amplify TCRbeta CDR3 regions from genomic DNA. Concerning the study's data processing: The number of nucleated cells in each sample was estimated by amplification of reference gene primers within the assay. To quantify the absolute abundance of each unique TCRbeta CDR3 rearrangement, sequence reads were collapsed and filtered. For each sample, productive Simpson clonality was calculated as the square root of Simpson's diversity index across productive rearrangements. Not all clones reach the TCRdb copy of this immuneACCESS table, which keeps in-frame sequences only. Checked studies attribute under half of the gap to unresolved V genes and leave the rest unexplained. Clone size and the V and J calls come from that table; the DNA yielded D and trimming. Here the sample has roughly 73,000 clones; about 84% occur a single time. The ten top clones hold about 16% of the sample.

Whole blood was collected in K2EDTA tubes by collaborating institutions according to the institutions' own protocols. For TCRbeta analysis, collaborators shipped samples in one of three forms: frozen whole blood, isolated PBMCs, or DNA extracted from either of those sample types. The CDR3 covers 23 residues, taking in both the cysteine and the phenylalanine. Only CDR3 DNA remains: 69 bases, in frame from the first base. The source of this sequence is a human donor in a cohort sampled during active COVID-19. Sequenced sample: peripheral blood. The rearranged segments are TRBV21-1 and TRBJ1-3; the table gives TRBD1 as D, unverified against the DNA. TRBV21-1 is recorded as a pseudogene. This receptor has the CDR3 CASSMLDRAKTEFHFTAGNTIYF. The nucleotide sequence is TGTGCCAGCAGCATGCTGGACAGGGCTAAAACCGAATTTCACTTTACTGCTGGAAACACCATATATTTT.